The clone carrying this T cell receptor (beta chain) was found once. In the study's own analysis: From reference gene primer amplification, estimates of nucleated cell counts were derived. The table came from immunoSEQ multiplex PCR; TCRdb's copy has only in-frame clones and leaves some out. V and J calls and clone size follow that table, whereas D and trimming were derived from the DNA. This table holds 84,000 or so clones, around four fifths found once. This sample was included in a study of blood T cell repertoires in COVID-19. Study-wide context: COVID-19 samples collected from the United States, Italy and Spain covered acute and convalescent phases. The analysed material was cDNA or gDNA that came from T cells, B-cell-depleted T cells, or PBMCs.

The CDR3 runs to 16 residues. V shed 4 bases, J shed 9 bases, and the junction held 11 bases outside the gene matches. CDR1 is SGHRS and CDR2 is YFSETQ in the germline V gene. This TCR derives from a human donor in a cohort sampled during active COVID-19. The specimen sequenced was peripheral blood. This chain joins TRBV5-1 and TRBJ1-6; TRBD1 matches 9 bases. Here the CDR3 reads CASSLQGAKSGSPLHF. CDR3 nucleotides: TGCGCCAGCAGCCTACAGGGGGCGAAAAGTGGTTCACCCCTCCACTTT.